This TCR beta chain was recorded in a study of T cells in localized non-small cell lung cancer. Repertoires were generated with immunoSEQ multiplex PCR, while TCRdb's copy carries only in-frame clones and drops some. The data contain 30,000 to 35,000 clones, 88% of them singletons. This CDR3 is built from 10 residues. CDR1 and CDR2 (germline): SQVTM, ANQGSEA. In regard to this clone: Its antigen is currently unknown. The junction departs from the called germline gene at one end, perhaps through a read error.

Regarding the study as a whole: Higher blood T cell density went with longer overall survival. Out of the top 100 tumor clones, a median approximately 50 were seen in adjacent lung. Of the tissues analyzed, uninvolved adjacent lung showed maximal T cell clonality, greater than tumor.

The TCR sequence derives from a woman aged 40-75 years with stage I lung adenocarcinoma. The sample in question was peripheral blood, obtained before any cancer treatment. The chain combines TRBV29-1 with TRBJ1-2, with D tentatively TRBD1 (6 bases). In DNA form, the CDR3 reads TGCAGCGTCGAAGGGGGGGGCTACACCTTC. It specifies CSVEGGGYTF.